This TCR beta chain came from a study of blood T cell repertoires in COVID-19. Trimming stripped 5 bases from V and 2 bases from J, with 13 bases between. This CDR3 has 15 residues. Germline V gene lookup returns CDR1 SGHTA and CDR2 FQGNSA. In the authors' workflow: Amplification of reference gene primers was used by the study to estimate nucleated cell counts. TCRdb keeps only in-frame clones here, not all; method: immunoSEQ multiplex PCR. V and J calls and clone size are given by that table; D and trimming were obtained from the DNA. The repertoire holds 140,000 to 150,000 clones, around 88% seen once, with 2.5% to 3.5% in the top ten.

The clonotype originates from a man aged 55 to 69 with active or convalescent COVID-19. The sequenced material came from peripheral blood. The gene calls are TRBV7-2 and TRBJ1-5, with no clear D. CDR3 in DNA: TGTGCCAGCAGCGGCGGACTGTTAGGCAATCAGCCCCAGCATTTT. This sequence encodes CASSGGLLGNQPQHF.